Shown below are 20 T cell receptor beta chains from a single sample sequenced in a study of T cells after yellow fever vaccination. TCRdb called the 5' RACE reads again in MiXCR, with one record for every CDR3 protein. The sample yields about 58,000 distinct CDR3 sequences, more than 5.5% seen once. This material consisted of CD8+ T cells sorted from PBMCs, taken on the day of the first yellow fever vaccination. The receptors here all came from a man between 18 and 35 years old who received the YFV17D yellow fever vaccine.

This clonotype came up many times. The CDR3 sequence is CSVEVGTGNQPQHF. In DNA form, the CDR3 reads TGCAGCGTTGAAGTCGGGACAGGGAATCAGCCCCAGCATTTT. The rearrangement uses TRBV29-1 and TRBJ1-5; 9 nucleotides align to TRBD1. The CDR3 has 14 residues. V trimming: 1 base; J trimming: 4 bases; junction bases outside the gene matches: 2. Germline values: CDR1 SQVTM, CDR2 ANQGSEA.

The chain employs TRBV18 and TRBJ2-7; no clear D gene. In germline, CDR1 is KGHSH, CDR2 LQKENI. This CDR3 has 16 amino acids. With 2 bases removed from V and 1 base from J, the gap between germline ends came to 15 bases. The CDR3 is CASSPGPRTVSYEQYF. CDR3 DNA sequence: TGTGCCAGCTCACCAGGCCCTCGGACCGTATCCTACGAGCAGTACTTC.

This chain links TRBV15 with TRBJ1-5, with 7 bases aligning to TRBD1. The CDR3 is 17 residues long. From germline, CDR1 is LNHNV and CDR2 YYDKDF (reference sequence). Losses at the gene ends were 3 bases for V and 0 bases for J; bases not matched to a gene: 8. The CDR3, as DNA: TGTGCCACCAGCAGCCGGGACAGAGTGTTTAGCAATCAGCCCCAGCATTTT. This sequence encodes CATSSRDRVFSNQPQHF.

This clonotype has only a few counts. V usage is TRBV6-6 and J usage is TRBJ2-5; D is ambiguous. The CDR3 has 11 residues. Germline V gene lookup returns CDR1 MNHNY and CDR2 SVGAGI (reference sequence). Trimming shortened V by 2 bases and J by 5 bases, and 3 bases separated the two germline ends. As DNA, the CDR3 is TGTGCCAGCAGTTACGAGGAGACCCAGTACTTC. Protein sequence: CASSYEETQYF.

This clonotype appeared many times. This chain links TRBV5-1 with TRBJ1-1; unclear D gene. The CDR3 is 16 amino acids. V lost 1 base to trimming and J lost 0 bases, with 13 bases between them. From germline, CDR1 is SGHRS and CDR2 YFSETQ. The CDR3 sequence is CASSLSQVMMNTEAFF. The CDR3 DNA is TGCGCCAGCAGCTTGAGCCAGGTGATGATGAACACTGAAGCTTTCTTT. Full variable domain (remainder filled in from reference TRBV5-1 and TRBJ1-1): KAGVTQTPRYLIKTRGQQVTLSCSPISGHRSVSWYQQTPGQGLQFLFEYFSETQRNKGNFPGRFSGRQFSNSRSEMNVSTLELGDSALYLCASSLSQVMMNTEAFFGQGTRLTVV.

This clonotype was counted many times. The chain uses TRBV7-9 and TRBJ2-2, with TRBD1 matching 8 bases. V lost 5 bases, J lost 5 bases, and 4 bases stayed unmatched. Germline CDR1 SEHNR, CDR2 FQNEAQ (reference sequence). The CDR3 length is 14 residues. DNA for the CDR3: TGTGCCAGCAGCCCGGGACAGGAGACCGGGGAGCTGTTTTTT. It specifies CASSPGQETGELFF.

Concerning this clonotype itself: A much larger clone lies one base from this, so it may be a read error. This sequence joins TRBV6-1 and TRBJ2-1; no firm D call. Germline V CDR1 and CDR2: MNHNS, SASEGT. The CDR3 length is 14 residues. V shed 3 bases and J shed 8 bases, with 14 bases lying between them. The CDR3 DNA reads as TGTGCCAGCAGTGACAATGACTGGAGAGATGAGCAGTTCTTC. It codes for CASSDNDWRDEQFF.

This clonotype was recorded many times. The genes are TRBV4-3 and TRBJ2-1; D remains unclear. The CDR3 covers 15 residues. CDR1 is LGHNA and CDR2 is YSLEER in the germline V gene. V was trimmed by 1 base and J by 0 bases, leaving 7 bases between them. The CDR3 loop is CASSQGSSSYNEQFF. The CDR3 DNA sequence: TGCGCCAGCAGCCAAGGCTCGAGCTCCTACAATGAGCAGTTCTTC.

This clonotype was counted a few times. This rearrangement joins TRBV12-3 or TRBV12-4 to TRBJ2-5, with TRBD1 matching 8 bases. The CDR3 has 16 amino acids. The V segment lost 0 bases and the J segment 4 bases; nucleotides outside the gene matches: 7. The CDR3 DNA sequence: TGTGCCAGCAGTTTAGCGCCTTCAGGGGGCTCAGAGACCCAGTACTTC. Translation: CASSLAPSGGSETQYF.

In this sample, this clonotype turned up many times. This chain uses TRBV28 with TRBJ2-1, with no clear D. Germline lookup yields CDR1 MDHEN and CDR2 SYDVKM. Trimming cost V 3 bases and J 5 bases, with 11 bases left between them. This CDR3 is 14 amino acids long. The CDR3 DNA follows: TGTGCCAGCAGTTTGTCGTGGCCAAACAATGAGCAGTTCTTC. Its translation is CASSLSWPNNEQFF. Full variable domain (outside the CDR3, taken from reference TRBV28 and TRBJ2-1): DVKVTQSSRYLVKRTGEKVFLECVQDMDHENMFWYRQDPGLGLRLIYFSYDVKMKEKGDIPEGYSVSREKKERFSLILESASTNQTSMYLCASSLSWPNNEQFFGPGTRLTVL.

The chain carries TRBV5-1 and TRBJ2-3, with 9 positions matching TRBD2. Germline V gene sequence: CDR1 SGHRS, CDR2 YFSETQ. The CDR3 sequence is 19 residues long. Trimming at V came to 2 bases and at J to 0 bases, leaving 13 bases not matched to a gene. CDR3 in amino acids: CASSLFLRGGPPSTDTQYF. CDR3 in DNA: TGCGCCAGCAGCTTATTTCTGCGGGGGGGTCCCCCTAGCACAGATACGCAGTATTTT.

In its sample, this clonotype was seen a few times. The chain links TRBV10-1 to TRBJ2-7, with D maybe TRBD1 (5 bases). The ends were cut back, 9 bases at V and 6 bases at J, with 6 bases in the middle. CDR3 length equals 9 residues. Germline V gene sequence: CDR1 WNHNN, CDR2 SYGVQD (reference sequence). The CDR3 region has the DNA TGCGCCAGAGGGGTCGAGCAGTACGTC. It specifies CARGVEQYV.

The genes are TRBV27 and TRBJ1-5; D is uncertain. Trimming pared 6 bases from V and 5 bases from J, leaving 11 bases between. The CDR3 spans 13 residues. Looked up from germline, CDR1 is MNHEY and CDR2 is SMNVEV (reference sequence). The CDR3 DNA sequence: TGTGCCAGCAGCCCTCAAAACGATCAGCCCCAGCATTTT. It codes for CASSPQNDQPQHF.

The chain carries TRBV5-5 and TRBJ2-7, with 10 bases lining up with TRBD1. Per germline, CDR1 SGHKS and CDR2 YYEKEE (reference sequence). The CDR3 totals 18 residues. J was trimmed by 3 bases and V by 3 bases; bases with no gene match: 15. The CDR3 DNA sequence: TGTGCCAGCAGCTCGGGAGGAGCGACAGGGGGCAAATACTACGAGCAGTACGTC. Translated, it gives CASSSGGATGGKYYEQYV.

This clonotype appeared a few times. The chain combines TRBV3-1 with TRBJ2-1, with a tentative D call TRBD2 (5 bases). The CDR3 is 15 residues long. Trimming stripped 4 bases from V and 2 bases from J, with 12 bases between. Per germline, CDR1 LGHDT and CDR2 YNNKEL (reference sequence). CDR3 bases: TGTGCCAGCAGCCCCTGGAAGGGAGCCTACAATGAGCAGTTCTTC. Encoded protein: CASSPWKGAYNEQFF.

This clonotype has a count of ten or more. The CDR3 nucleotides are TGTGCCAGCAGCCCCACCGGGGGGTACACTGAAGCTTTCTTT. Its protein product is CASSPTGGYTEAFF. This chain uses TRBV5-4 with TRBJ1-1; TRBD1 is a possible D gene (5 bases). Germline lookup yields CDR1 SGHNT and CDR2 YYREEE (reference sequence). This CDR3 is built from 14 residues. V dropped 4 bases and J dropped 3 bases, with 13 bases sitting between them.

The rearrangement links TRBV5-8 to TRBJ1-1; no definite D call. V dropped 2 bases and J dropped 7 bases, with 9 bases sitting between them. The CDR3 has 12 residues. Germline CDR1 is SGHTS and CDR2 is YDEGEE. CDR3 sequence (DNA): TGTGCCAGCAGCTTCGGGTCAAGTGAAGCTTTCTTT. It specifies CASSFGSSEAFF.

This clonotype was observed many times. This chain uses TRBV4-1 with TRBJ2-5; perhaps TRBD2 as D (7 bases). Germline V gives CDR1 MGHRA, CDR2 YSYEKL. CDR3 length: 14 amino acids. Trimming pared 4 bases from V and 4 bases from J, leaving 13 bases between. The CDR3, as DNA: TGCGCCAGCAGCCCTACTGGGGGGGCAGAGACCCAGTACTTC. Its translation is CASSPTGGAETQYF.

The rearrangement joins TRBV7-8 to TRBJ2-3, with no clear D. From germline, CDR1 is SGHVS and CDR2 FQNEAQ. The CDR3 loop spans 12 amino acids. With 11 bases removed from V and 0 bases from J, the gap between germline ends came to 9 bases. The CDR3: CACQMSTDTQYF. CDR3 nucleotides: TGTGCCTGTCAGATGAGCACAGATACGCAGTATTTT.

This clonotype occurred a few times. The gene calls are TRBV7-9 and TRBJ1-5; the match to TRBD1 covers 8 bases. Germline V gene lookup returns CDR1 SEHNR and CDR2 FQNEAQ (reference sequence). Losses at the gene ends were 5 bases for V and 1 base for J; bases not matched to a gene: 10. The length of the CDR3 is 17 residues. This CDR3 is CASSIQGTGQSNQPQHF. DNA of the CDR3: TGTGCCAGCAGCATACAAGGGACAGGACAGAGCAATCAGCCCCAGCATTTT.